The rows below give T cell receptor beta chains drawn from one sample of a study of blood T cell repertoires in COVID-19. The repertoire was sequenced with immunoSEQ multiplex PCR; TCRdb's copy has only in-frame clones and lacks some. The sample holds 160,000 or so clones, over 70% seen once. What was sequenced was PBMCs or T cells enriched from blood (not recorded which). All receptors derive from a woman in her sixties who had recovered from COVID-19. CDR3s include the opening cysteine and the closing phenylalanine or tryptophan. D genes are given only for firm matches. Size is omitted from some rows. Given values are once, few, many or a class for expanded clones.

abundance	d_gene	v_gene	j_gene	CDR3nt	CDR3aa
few	NA	TRBV5-6	TRBJ2-2	TGTGCCAGCAGCCCCGGGACTTCGAACACCGGGGAGCTGTTTTTT	CASSPGTSNTGELFF
NA	TRBD1	TRBV2	TRBJ2-5	TGTGCCACCGTCAAGGTACAGGGGAGCCAAGAGACCCAGTACTTC	CATVKVQGSQETQYF
NA	NA	TRBV7-2	TRBJ1-2	TGTGCCAGCAGCTTAGGGGGCGAAGGGATTAGCTACACCTTC	CASSLGGEGISYTF
NA	NA	TRBV27	TRBJ2-7	TGTGCCAGAGATCAGATCTACGAGCAGTACTTC	CARDQIYEQYF
once	TRBD1	TRBV6-5	TRBJ1-2	TGTGCCAGCAGACCGACAGGGTATGGCTACACCTTC	CASRPTGYGYTF
few	NA	TRBV6-6	TRBJ2-3	TGTGCCAGCAGTTATAACGGGGGTAAAGATACGCAGTATTTT	CASSYNGGKDTQYF
few	NA	TRBV2	TRBJ1-4	TGTGCCAGCAGTGAAGCCAGGGATCATGAAAAACTGTTTTTT	CASSEARDHEKLFF
NA	NA	TRBV10-3	TRBJ2-5	TGTGCCACTAGGGGGGGCCAGGGAGAGACCCAGTACTTC	CATRGGQGETQYF
NA	NA	TRBV12-5	TRBJ1-6	TGTGCTAGTGGTTTTCCGGAGCAGGGCGGTTCACCCCTCCACTTT	CASGFPEQGGSPLHF
NA	NA	TRBV10-2	TRBJ2-7	TGCGCCAGCAGTGAGTCCGGGACACCTCTCTACGAGCAGTACTTC	CASSESGTPLYEQYF
NA	NA	TRBV2	TRBJ2-3	TGTGCCAGCAGGACACTAGGATCTCAAGATACGCAGTATTTT	CASRTLGSQDTQYF
NA	TRBD1	TRBV3-1/TRBV3-2	TRBJ2-3	TGTGCCAGCAGCCAATTGGGGACAGGCCTCAGCCCAGATACGCAGTATTTT	CASSQLGTGLSPDTQYF
once	TRBD1	TRBV13	TRBJ1-1	TGTGCCAGCAGCTCATCCCCGACAGGGGTACCGAACACTGAAGCTTTCTTT	CASSSSPTGVPNTEAFF
NA	TRBD1	TRBV7-9	TRBJ1-2	TGTGCCAGCAGCGGAAGGACAGGTGTTAACTATGGCTACACCTTC	CASSGRTGVNYGYTF
NA	TRBD1	TRBV24-1	TRBJ1-3	TGTGCCACCAGTGTCTTAGGACAGGGGCAGCTCTCTGGAAACACCATATATTTT	CATSVLGQGQLSGNTIYF
NA	TRBD1	TRBV11-2	TRBJ1-1	TGTGCCAGCAGCTTAGGGACCCGGGACAGGGTTACTGAAGCTTTCTTT	CASSLGTRDRVTEAFF
NA	NA	TRBV24-1	TRBJ2-1	TGTGCCACCAGTGATACCCAGTGGCCGAATGAGCAGTTCTTC	CATSDTQWPNEQFF
NA	TRBD2	TRBV24-1	TRBJ2-5	TGTGCCACCAGTGAGGCTAGCGGGACGCAAGAGACCCAGTACTTC	CATSEASGTQETQYF
NA	NA	TRBV7-2	TRBJ2-2	TGTGCCAGCACCCAGGGGTCCGGGGAGCTGTTTTTT	CASTQGSGELFF
few	TRBD1	TRBV2	TRBJ1-1	TGTGCCAGCAGTGAGAAGGCAGGGGGAGCCACTGAAGCTTTCTTT	CASSEKAGGATEAFF
NA	TRBD1	TRBV18	TRBJ1-1	TGTGCCAGCTCATCGACAGGGGTGGGCACTGAAGCTTTCTTT	CASSSTGVGTEAFF
once	NA	TRBV30	TRBJ1-3	TGTGCCTGGACGCCGGGGTCTGGAAACACCATATATTTT	CAWTPGSGNTIYF
many	NA	TRBV4-1	TRBJ1-1	TGCGCCAGCAGCCAAGATACGGTCAAGGGGGCTTTCTTT	CASSQDTVKGAFF
NA	TRBD1	TRBV6-5	TRBJ1-1	TGTGCCAGCAGTTACAGCCAGGGGGCGGTCGCTGAAGCTTTCTTT	CASSYSQGAVAEAFF
NA	NA	TRBV7-3	TRBJ2-1	TGTGCCAGCAGCTTAAATTCGCGGGCTGAGCAGTTCTTC	CASSLNSRAEQFF
NA	TRBD1	TRBV27	TRBJ1-2	TGTGCCAGCAGACCCGACAGGGGAGTACTCTATGGCTACACCTTC	CASRPDRGVLYGYTF
NA	TRBD1	TRBV6-1	TRBJ1-6	TGTGCCAGCAGTGAAACCGGGACAGACTATAATTCACCCCTCCACTTT	CASSETGTDYNSPLHF
NA	TRBD1	TRBV5-1	TRBJ1-1	TGCGCCAGCAGCTCGTACTTAACAGGGGGGAACACTGAAGCTTTCTTT	CASSSYLTGGNTEAFF
NA	NA	TRBV7-9	TRBJ1-1	TGTGCCAGCAGCTTAGGGGGCCAGACTGAGGCTTTCTTT	CASSLGGQTEAFF
once	NA	TRBV19	TRBJ2-7	TGTGCCAGTAGTCCAAGGCCCGGGGTTGTCTACGAGCAGTACTTC	CASSPRPGVVYEQYF
NA	TRBD1	TRBV27	TRBJ1-5	TGTGCCAGCAGTAAAACAGGGGGCGGAAACAATCAGCCCCAGCATTTT	CASSKTGGGNNQPQHF
once	NA	TRBV6-5	TRBJ1-1	TGTGCCAGCAGTTACCGCGGAGACACTGAAGCTTTCTTT	CASSYRGDTEAFF
NA	NA	TRBV11-3	TRBJ2-2	TGTGCCAGCAGCTTTCAGACAGGGAACACCGGGGAGCTGTTTTTT	CASSFQTGNTGELFF
once	TRBD1	TRBV19	TRBJ1-4	TGTGCCAGTAGTACTGGACAGGGTGGGGAAAAACTGTTTTTT	CASSTGQGGEKLFF
few	TRBD1	TRBV5-8	TRBJ1-2	TGTGCCAGCAGCCCCCGGACAGGGATCTATGGCTACACCTTC	CASSPRTGIYGYTF
NA	NA	TRBV19	TRBJ1-5	TGTGCCAGTAGTCCAGACAACAGAGACAATCAGCCCCAGCATTTT	CASSPDNRDNQPQHF
NA	NA	TRBV9	TRBJ2-3	TGTGCCAGCAGCGGCCTTGCCGGGGTTAGCACAGATACGCAGTATTTT	CASSGLAGVSTDTQYF
NA	NA	TRBV11-1	TRBJ2-1	TGTGCCAGCAGCTTCCCGGTGAGCAATGAGCAGTTCTTC	CASSFPVSNEQFF
NA	TRBD2	TRBV10-3	TRBJ2-1	TGTGCCATCAGTCCTAGCGGGGCGAGCTCCTACAATGAGCAGTTCTTC	CAISPSGASSYNEQFF
few	TRBD1	TRBV27	TRBJ2-7	TGTGCCAGCAGTATTCAGGGACAGGCGGGGGAGCAGTACTTC	CASSIQGQAGEQYF
NA	TRBD1	TRBV19	TRBJ1-2	TGTGCCAGTAGTATGAGGGGGCCTGGCTACACCTTC	CASSMRGPGYTF
NA	TRBD2	TRBV4-1	TRBJ2-5	TGCGCCAGCAGCCAAGGCCGCGGGGGGGCATCGGAGACCCAGTACTTC	CASSQGRGGASETQYF
NA	NA	TRBV30	TRBJ1-6	TGTGCCTGGAGTAAGGGGAAGGGGGTCAGGGGTCTGGATTGGCGTTCACCCCTCCACTTT	CAWSKGKGVRGLDWRSPLHF
NA	NA	TRBV2	TRBJ1-1	TGTGCCAGCTGTAGGGGGGGACTTACTGAAGCTTTCTTT	CASCRGGLTEAFF
NA	TRBD1	TRBV4-1	TRBJ1-2	TGCGCCAGCAGCCAAGAAGACAGGGGGGGAAACTATGGCTACACCTTC	CASSQEDRGGNYGYTF
NA	NA	TRBV5-1	TRBJ2-2	TGCGCCAGCAGCCTAGGGTTGGTCAGGGGCGAACACCGGGGAGCTGTTTTT	CASSLGLVRGEHRGAVF
NA	TRBD2	TRBV5-6	TRBJ2-3	TGTGCCAGCAGCTTGGAGGGAGGGGGCACAGATACGCAGTATTTT	CASSLEGGGTDTQYF
NA	TRBD2	TRBV18	TRBJ2-5	TGTGCCAGCTCACCATCTCGGACTAGCGAGGAGACCCAGTACTTC	CASSPSRTSEETQYF
NA	NA	TRBV7-2	TRBJ1-2	TGTGCCAGCAGCTTAGTCGGCAGGCCGGACTATGGCTACACCTTC	CASSLVGRPDYGYTF
once	NA	TRBV27	TRBJ2-5	TGTGCCAGCAGCCGTGTGGGAGCCGGGGAGACCCAGTACTTC	CASSRVGAGETQYF
NA	NA	TRBV27	TRBJ2-5	TGTGCCAGCAGTTATGCGCGACAGTATTTTAGATCTGGAGAGACCCAGTACTTC	CASSYARQYFRSGETQYF
NA	NA	TRBV27	TRBJ1-2	TGTGCCAGCCCTTCTCCTGGCTACACCTTC	CASPSPGYTF
NA	TRBD1	TRBV5-1	TRBJ2-1	TGCGCCAGCGGGACAGGGGATCACAATGAGCAGTTCTTC	CASGTGDHNEQFF
NA	NA	TRBV5-1	TRBJ1-5	TGCGCCAGCACCTCGCGCATCTATAGCAATCAGCCCCAGCATTTT	CASTSRIYSNQPQHF
few	TRBD1	TRBV5-1	TRBJ2-2	TGCGCCAGCAGCGAGGGACAGGGGGCCTCCGGGGAGCTGTTTTTT	CASSEGQGASGELFF
once	NA	TRBV30	TRBJ1-2	TGTGCCTGGAGTGTTAGAGGCAGAGGGAACTATGGCTACACCTTC	CAWSVRGRGNYGYTF
few	TRBD2	TRBV6-5	TRBJ2-7	TGTGCCAGCAGCCTGGGACTAGCGGGGGAGCAGTACTTC	CASSLGLAGEQYF
NA	TRBD2	TRBV7-2	TRBJ2-1	TGTGCCAGCAGCCCCTATCCGGGACTAGGGACCTACAATGAGCAGTTCTTC	CASSPYPGLGTYNEQFF
NA	NA	TRBV7-6	TRBJ1-2	TGTGCCAGCAGCTTAGGGCAGGGGAGCGGCTACACCTTC	CASSLGQGSGYTF